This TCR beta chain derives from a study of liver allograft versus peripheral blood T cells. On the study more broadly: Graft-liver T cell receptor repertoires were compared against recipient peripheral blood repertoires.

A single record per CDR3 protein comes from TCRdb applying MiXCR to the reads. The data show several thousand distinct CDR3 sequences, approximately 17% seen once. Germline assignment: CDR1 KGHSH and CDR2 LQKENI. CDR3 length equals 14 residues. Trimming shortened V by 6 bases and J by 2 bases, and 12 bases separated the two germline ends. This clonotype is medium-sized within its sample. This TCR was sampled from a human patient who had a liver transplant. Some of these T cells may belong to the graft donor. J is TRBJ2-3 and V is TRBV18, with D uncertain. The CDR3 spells CASSPNPNTDTQYF. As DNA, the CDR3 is TGTGCCAGCTCTCCCAACCCCAACACAGATACGCAGTATTTT.